This T cell receptor beta chain is from a study of blood T cell repertoires in COVID-19. On the study more broadly: The analysed material was cDNA or gDNA that came from T cells, B-cell-depleted T cells, or PBMCs.

Original analysis: Amplification of reference gene primers provided the estimated nucleated cell counts. Measured with immunoSEQ multiplex PCR; TCRdb has only the in-frame clones, and not every one. V, J and clone size derive from that table, while D and trimming were established from the DNA sequence. The sample lists around 250,000 clones, 80% to 90% occurring once. Patients of the Seattle cohort, enrolled during active infection, were followed longitudinally. Trimming took 3 bases from V and 6 from J, leaving 14 bases between them. From germline, CDR1 is SGHDN and CDR2 FVKESK. This CDR3 has 14 residues.

The receptor was isolated from an older woman with COVID-19, enrolled during active disease. The J gene is TRBJ1-2, the V gene TRBV14; D not certain. The specimen sequenced was peripheral blood. CDR3: CASSHGVREDGYTF. The CDR3, as DNA: TGTGCCAGCAGCCACGGCGTCCGGGAGGATGGCTACACCTTC.